The 9 T cell receptor beta chains below were found in one sample sequenced in a study of radiotherapy plus CTLA-4 blockade in lung cancer. Profiled with immunoSEQ multiplex PCR; TCRdb holds only in-frame clones, not every one. The sample has about 91,000 clones; about two thirds are singletons. The sample here was peripheral blood, taken from a patient treated with radiotherapy plus ipilimumab. The receptors here all came from a human donor with non-small cell lung cancer that progressed on radiotherapy plus ipilimumab.

This rearrangement joins TRBV7-9 to TRBJ1-1; D may be TRBD1 (5 bases). The germline CDR1 and CDR2 sequences are SEHNR and FQNEAQ (reference sequence). Trimming left V 2 bases short and J 4 bases short, with 8 bases between. The length of the CDR3 is 13 residues. CDR3 sequence (DNA): TGTGCCAGCAGCTTATATCAGGGCACTGAAGCTTTCTTT. Amino acids: CASSLYQGTEAFF.

The CDR3, as DNA: TGTGCCAGCAGCGTGGGACAGCAAAACAACTATGGCTACACCTTC. Translating gives CASSVGQQNNYGYTF. This chain connects TRBV2 to TRBJ1-2, with 7 bases fitting TRBD1. Germline V gives CDR1 SNHLY, CDR2 FYNNEI. This CDR3 has 15 residues. With V trimmed by 6 bases and J by 2 bases, 9 bases remained unmatched.

The rearrangement uses TRBV28 and TRBJ1-5; D ambiguous. The V gene's germline CDR1 is MDHEN and CDR2 SYDVKM. V was pared by 5 bases and J by 3 bases, with 17 bases between. This CDR3 region has 16 residues. The CDR3 region has the DNA TGTGCCAGCAGTCCCGGGCACCAAAACCACAATCAGCCCCAGCATTTT. It encodes CASSPGHQNHNQPQHF.

As DNA, the CDR3 is TGTGCCAGCAGCGGACTAGCGGGAGTCTCCTACAATGAGCAGTTCTTC. Translation: CASSGLAGVSYNEQFF. The chain carries TRBV5-5 and TRBJ2-1; TRBD2 agrees at 13 bases. CDR3 length: 16 amino acids. V shed 4 bases, J shed 0 bases, and the junction held 1 base outside the gene matches. Germline lookup yields CDR1 SGHKS and CDR2 YYEKEE (reference sequence).

V gene TRBV11-2 combines with J gene TRBJ1-1, with no clear D. Germline V gene sequence: CDR1 SGHAT, CDR2 FQNNGV. The ends were cut back, 4 bases at V and 8 bases at J, with 14 bases in the middle. This CDR3 is 13 amino acids long. CDR3 region: CASSYSRQREAFF. CDR3 bases: TGTGCCAGCAGCTACTCTCGGCAGCGGGAAGCTTTCTTT.

J is TRBJ1-2 and V is TRBV28; 7 bases are a match to TRBD1. The CDR3 totals 14 residues. J gave up 4 bases and V 5 bases, and 7 bases lay outside the gene matches. The germline V gene has CDR1 MDHEN and CDR2 SYDVKM. CDR3 region: CASSPATGSYGYTF. DNA for the CDR3: TGTGCCAGCAGTCCGGCGACAGGGAGCTATGGCTACACCTTC.

The CDR3 sequence: CASSAGDGGNTEAFF. The CDR3 DNA is TGTGCCAGTAGTGCCGGGGACGGAGGGAACACTGAAGCTTTCTTT. The chain combines TRBV19 with TRBJ1-1, with D perhaps TRBD1 (5 bases). This CDR3 has 15 residues. Trimming left V 5 bases short and J 1 base short, with 14 bases between. The V gene's germline CDR1 is LNHDA and CDR2 SQIVND (reference sequence).

This clone came up once. The chain employs TRBV7-2 and TRBJ2-3; TRBD1 aligns across 7 bases. V shed 5 bases and J 11 bases; nucleotides not matched to a gene: 16. The germline V gene has CDR1 SGHTA and CDR2 FQGNSA. The CDR3 has 15 residues. DNA for the CDR3: TGTGCCAGCAGCCCGTCGCGGACAGGTCCCTTAGGGCAGTATTTT. This codes for CASSPSRTGPLGQYF.

The chain recombines TRBV28 with TRBJ2-4; perhaps D is TRBD1 or TRBD2 (7 bases each). Germline V CDR1 and CDR2: MDHEN, SYDVKM. V lost 1 base and J 6 bases, leaving 25 bases between the germline ends. The CDR3 has 19 residues. CDR3 bases: TGTGCCAGCAGTTTATTTCCCCCCTTACAAGGCAGGGGGGGAAACATTCAGTACTTC. Residues: CASSLFPPLQGRGGNIQYF.